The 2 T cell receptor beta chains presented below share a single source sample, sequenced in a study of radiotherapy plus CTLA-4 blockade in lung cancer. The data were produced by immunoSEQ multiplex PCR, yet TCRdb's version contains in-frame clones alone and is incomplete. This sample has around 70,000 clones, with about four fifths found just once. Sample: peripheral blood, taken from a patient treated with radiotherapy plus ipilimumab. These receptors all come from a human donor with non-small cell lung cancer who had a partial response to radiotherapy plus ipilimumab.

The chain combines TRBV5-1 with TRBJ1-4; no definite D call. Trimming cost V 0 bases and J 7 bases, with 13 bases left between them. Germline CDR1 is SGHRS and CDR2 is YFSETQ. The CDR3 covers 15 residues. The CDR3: CASSLAGGLGEKLFF. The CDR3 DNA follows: TGCGCCAGCAGCTTGGCGGGCGGGTTAGGTGAAAAACTGTTTTTT.

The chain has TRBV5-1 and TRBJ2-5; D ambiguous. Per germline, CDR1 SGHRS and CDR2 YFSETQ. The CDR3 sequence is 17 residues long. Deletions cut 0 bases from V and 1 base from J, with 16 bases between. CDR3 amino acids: CASSLDGSRNLQETQYF. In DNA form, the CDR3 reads TGCGCCAGCAGCTTGGATGGGTCCAGGAACCTCCAAGAGACCCAGTACTTC.